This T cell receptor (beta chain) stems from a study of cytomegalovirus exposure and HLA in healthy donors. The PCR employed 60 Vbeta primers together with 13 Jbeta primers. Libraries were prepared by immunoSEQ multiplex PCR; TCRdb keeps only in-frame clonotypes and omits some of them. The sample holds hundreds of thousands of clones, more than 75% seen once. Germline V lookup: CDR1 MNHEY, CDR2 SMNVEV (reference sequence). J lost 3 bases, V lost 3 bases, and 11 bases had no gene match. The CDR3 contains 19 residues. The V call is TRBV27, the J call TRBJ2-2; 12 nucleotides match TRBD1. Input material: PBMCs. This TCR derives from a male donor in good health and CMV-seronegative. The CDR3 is CASSFEPGQGARDTGELFF. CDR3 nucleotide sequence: TGTGCCAGCAGTTTCGAACCGGGACAGGGGGCGCGGGACACCGGGGAGCTGTTTTTT.